The 2 T cell receptor beta chains below were found in one sample sequenced in a study of cytomegalovirus exposure and HLA in healthy donors. With 60 Vbeta and 13 Jbeta primers, the PCR was carried out. Clones were read by immunoSEQ multiplex PCR, and TCRdb kept only the in-frame ones, dropping some. This sample has roughly 100,000 clones, with less than 80% found just once. Source material: PBMCs. All receptors come from a man in his fifties or sixties in good health and CMV-seronegative.

The V call is TRBV7-3, the J call TRBJ2-3; 15 nucleotides match TRBD2. V was pared by 2 bases and J by 10 bases, with 7 bases of the junction left unmatched. From germline, CDR1 is SGHTA and CDR2 FQGTGA. This CDR3 is 16 amino acids long. The CDR3 DNA reads TGTGCCAGCAGCTTAGGACTAGCGGGGGGGCAGCATGCGCAGTATTTT. Its translation is CASSLGLAGGQHAQYF. The variable domain in full, completed from reference TRBV7-3 and TRBJ2-3, reads GAGVSQTPSNKVTEKGKYVELRCDPISGHTALYWYRQSLGQGPEFLIYFQGTGAADDSGLPNDRFFAVRPEGSVSTLKIQRTERGDSAVYLCASSLGLAGGQHAQYFGPGTRLTVL.

A single count supports this clone. The gene calls are TRBV29-1 and TRBJ1-1, with D possibly matching TRBD1 (5 bases). The germline gives CDR1 SQVTM, CDR2 ANQGSEA. This CDR3 contains 13 residues. Between the trimmed V and J ends, which lost 8 bases and 4 bases, there was a span of 17 bases. Written as DNA, the CDR3 is TGCAGCTCTAAGGGAGGGGAGGGCACTGAAGCTTTCTTT. It specifies CSSKGGEGTEAFF.